Each of the 23 T cell receptor beta chains below was sequenced from the same sample in a study of blood T cell repertoires in COVID-19. TCRdb's table, derived via immunoSEQ multiplex PCR, lists solely in-frame clones and lacks some. This repertoire shows fewer than 250,000 clones, about 85% found once; its top ten account for approximately 1%. The sequenced sample was peripheral blood. These receptors were obtained from a man aged 25 to 40 with acute or convalescent COVID-19.

The chain employs TRBV7-8 and TRBJ1-3; D not certain. This CDR3 has 13 amino acids. V was trimmed by 1 base and J by 4 bases, leaving 5 bases between them. Germline loops: CDR1 SGHVS, CDR2 FQNEAQ. CDR3 DNA sequence: TGTGCCAGCAGCTTAGGAGGGGGAAACACCATATATTTT. Translation gives CASSLGGGNTIYF.

The chain couples TRBV6-5 to TRBJ1-5, with D maybe TRBD1 (6 bases). This CDR3 is 13 amino acids long. Between the trimmed V and J ends, which lost 8 bases and 3 bases, there was a span of 11 bases. Germline values: CDR1 MNHEY, CDR2 SVGAGI. DNA for the CDR3: TGTGCCAGCCGCCGGGACAACAATCAGCCCCAGCATTTT. It specifies CASRRDNNQPQHF.

The rearrangement uses TRBV5-6 and TRBJ2-1; no definite D call. Germline V gene lookup returns CDR1 SGHDT and CDR2 YYEEEE. The length of the CDR3 is 13 residues. V was shortened by 2 bases and J by 8 bases, with 11 bases between the two germline ends. The CDR3: CASSFNNHHEQFF. CDR3 bases: TGTGCCAGCAGCTTCAACAACCACCATGAGCAGTTCTTC. Supplemented by reference TRBV5-6 and TRBJ2-1, the full variable domain reads DAGVTQSPTHLIKTRGQQVTLRCSPKSGHDTVSWYQQALGQGPQFIFQYYEEEERQRGNFPDRFSGHQFPNYSSELNVNALLLGDSALYLCASSFNNHHEQFFGPGTRLTVL.

V gene TRBV3-1 (or the pseudogene TRBV3-2) combines with J gene TRBJ2-1; tentatively, D is TRBD2 (5 bases). The V gene lost 2 bases and the J gene lost 6 bases, with 14 bases spanning the gap. CDR3 length equals 15 residues. Germline assignment: CDR1 LGHDT and CDR2 YNNKEL (reference sequence). The CDR3, as DNA: TGTGCCAGCAGCCAAATTGGTGGGAGCGGCAATGAGCAGTTCTTC. This sequence encodes CASSQIGGSGNEQFF.

The V call is TRBV28, the J call TRBJ1-4; D is undetermined. The CDR3 runs 12 residues. V shed 4 bases and J shed 10 bases, with 10 bases lying between them. Germline V lookup: CDR1 MDHEN, CDR2 SYDVKM. The CDR3 bases are TGTGCCAGCAGTTACACCGTCCGAAAACTGTTTTTT. It specifies CASSYTVRKLFF.

The genes are TRBV7-9 and TRBJ2-5, with TRBD1 matching over 8 bases. The J segment lost 1 base and the V segment lost 1 base, leaving 2 bases of the junction unmatched. Germline V lookup: CDR1 SEHNR, CDR2 FQNEAQ (reference sequence). This CDR3 spans 15 amino acids. This CDR3 reads CASSLGTGLQETQYF. In DNA form, the CDR3 reads TGTGCCAGCAGCTTAGGGACAGGGCTCCAAGAGACCCAGTACTTC. The whole variable domain, filled in from reference TRBV7-9 and TRBJ2-5, reads DTGVSQNPRHKITKRGQNVTFRCDPISEHNRLYWYRQTLGQGPEFLTYFQNEAQLEKSRLLSDRFSAERPKGSFSTLEIQRTEQGDSAMYLCASSLGTGLQETQYFGPGTRLLVL.

This clone was counted between two and nine times. The V and J genes are TRBV19 and TRBJ2-2; 10 nucleotides line up with TRBD1. With V trimmed by 4 bases and J by 6 bases, 8 bases remained unmatched. This CDR3 spans 16 amino acids. Germline V CDR1 and CDR2: LNHDA, SQIVND (reference sequence). CDR3 bases: TGTGCCAGTAGTAAAACAGACAGGGGGCGATCCGGGGAGCTGTTTTTT. Translation: CASSKTDRGRSGELFF. Using reference TRBV19 and TRBJ2-2 for the parts outside the CDR3, the full variable domain is DGGITQSPKYLFRKEGQNVTLSCEQNLNHDAMYWYRQDPGQGLRLIYYSQIVNDFQKGDIAEGYSVSREKKESFPLTVTSAQKNPTAFYLCASSKTDRGRSGELFFGEGSRLTVL.

The chain is built from TRBV6-5 and TRBJ1-2, with TRBD1 identical over 8 bases. CDR3 length equals 13 residues. After removal of 10 bases from V and 2 bases from J, the junction contained 6 bases not matched to a gene. Germline loops: CDR1 MNHEY, CDR2 SVGAGI. The CDR3 DNA is TGTGCCACCCGGACAGGGCTCAACTATGGCTACACCTTC. Its protein product is CATRTGLNYGYTF.

Here the CDR3 reads CASSLSWQGGQPQHF. The CDR3, as DNA: TGTGCCAGCAGCTTATCATGGCAGGGGGGCCAGCCCCAGCATTTT. The chain carries TRBV11-2 and TRBJ1-5; TRBD1 matches 7 bases. The CDR3 sequence is 15 residues long. The germline V gene has CDR1 SGHAT and CDR2 FQNNGV. The J segment lost 7 bases and the V segment lost 2 bases, leaving 8 bases of the junction unmatched.

This clone was recorded once. The V call is TRBV9, the J call TRBJ2-1; D remains unclear. The V end lost 4 bases, the J end lost 3 bases, and 17 bases lay between the germline ends. Germline V gene lookup returns CDR1 SGDLS and CDR2 YYNGEE. The CDR3 has 16 residues. The CDR3 DNA reads TGTGCCAGCAGCCCACCCTCTGGTAGCAGCTACAATGAGCAGTTCTTC. It yields the protein CASSPPSGSSYNEQFF.

The V gene is TRBV4-2, the J gene TRBJ1-2; a possible D gene is TRBD1 (6 bases). The germline V gene encodes CDR1 LGHNA and CDR2 YNFKEQ. This CDR3 has 15 amino acids. Trimming removed 4 bases at V and 6 bases at J, with 18 bases between. CDR3 loop: CASSPTVQGIHGYTF. The CDR3 DNA reads as TGTGCCAGCAGCCCAACCGTACAGGGAATCCATGGCTACACCTTC.

The chain recombines TRBV10-3 with TRBJ2-3; D is possibly TRBD1 (7 bases). V was shortened by 7 bases and J by 4 bases, with 15 bases between the two germline ends. Germline V CDR1 and CDR2: ENHRY, SYGVKD. The CDR3 runs 14 residues. CDR3 coding DNA: TGTGCCATCAAGAGGGGGCCTAGCGCAGATACGCAGTATTTT. Translated: CAIKRGPSADTQYF.

The chain has TRBV5-8 and TRBJ1-2; TRBD1 agrees at 8 bases. V trimming: 2 bases; J trimming: 4 bases; junction bases outside the gene matches: 7. The CDR3 consists of 15 residues. Germline CDR1 SGHTS, CDR2 YDEGEE. CDR3 in amino acids: CASSLRQGFSYGYTF. The CDR3 DNA reads TGTGCCAGCAGCTTACGACAGGGGTTTAGCTATGGCTACACCTTC.

The chain employs TRBV10-2 and TRBJ1-4, with D unclear. The V gene lost 8 bases and the J gene lost 7 bases, with 11 bases spanning the gap. The length of the CDR3 is 12 residues. From germline, CDR1 is WSHSY and CDR2 SAAADI. The CDR3 is CASAKIGEKLFF. The CDR3 DNA is TGCGCCAGCGCAAAGATCGGTGAAAAACTGTTTTTT.

The chain recombines TRBV27 with TRBJ2-7; D gene ambiguous. This CDR3 is 11 amino acids long. The V gene's germline CDR1 is MNHEY and CDR2 SMNVEV (reference sequence). Trimming cost V 4 bases and J 3 bases, with 4 bases left between them. CDR3 sequence (DNA): TGTGCCAGCAGTTCCCACTACGAGCAGTACTTC. This codes for CASSSHYEQYF.

The V gene is TRBV12-3 or TRBV12-4, the J gene TRBJ2-3; D is unclear. This CDR3 has 13 residues. V gave up 11 bases and J gave up 6 bases, with 18 bases separating them. DNA for the CDR3: TGTGCCGGCCCTTGGCCGGGTAGGGATACGCAGTATTTT. As protein: CAGPWPGRDTQYF.

The chain has TRBV12-5 and TRBJ1-1; 8 bases line up with TRBD1. Germline assignment: CDR1 LGHNT and CDR2 FRNRAP. This CDR3 contains 15 residues. Trimming removed 7 bases from V and 6 bases from J; junction bases left unmatched: 13. The CDR3 loop is CASAPPRTGSSEAFF. Written as DNA, the CDR3 is TGTGCTAGTGCCCCTCCCCGGACAGGGTCCTCTGAAGCTTTCTTT. Full variable domain (outside the CDR3, taken from reference TRBV12-5 and TRBJ1-1): DARVTQTPRHKVTEMGQEVTMRCQPILGHNTVFWYRQTMMQGLELLAYFRNRAPLDDSGMPKDRFSAEMPDATLATLKIQPSEPRDSAVYFCASAPPRTGSSEAFFGQGTRLTVV.

This clone was detected only once. V gene TRBV3-1 (or the pseudogene TRBV3-2) combines with J gene TRBJ2-2; 10 bases match TRBD2. This CDR3 is 16 amino acids long. With V trimmed by 2 bases and J by 3 bases, 3 bases remained unmatched. Germline V gene data show CDR1 as LGHDT and CDR2 as YNNKEL (reference sequence). DNA of the CDR3: TGTGCCAGCAGCCAACCTAGCGGGGGATACACCGGGGAGCTGTTTTTT. It is translated as CASSQPSGGYTGELFF.

The chain combines TRBV27 with TRBJ2-1; D is possibly TRBD2 (5 bases). V lost 0 bases and J 1 base, leaving 13 bases between the germline ends. The CDR3 extends over 17 amino acids. From germline, CDR1 is MNHEY and CDR2 SMNVEV (reference sequence). CDR3 in amino acids: CASSLSTLGRSYNEQFF. The CDR3 nucleotides are TGTGCCAGCAGTTTATCGACACTAGGTAGATCCTACAATGAGCAGTTCTTC.

CDR3 region: CASSLSGDTQYF. CDR3 nucleotides: TGTGCCAGCAGCCTTAGCGGAGATACGCAGTATTTT. V usage is TRBV12-3 or TRBV12-4 and J usage is TRBJ2-3, with a possible D match to TRBD2 (6 bases). The CDR3 is 12 residues long. Trimming shortened V by 6 bases and J by 5 bases, and 9 bases separated the two germline ends.

This chain connects TRBV7-9 to TRBJ1-6; possibly TRBD1 for D (5 bases). The CDR3 totals 16 residues. With 3 bases removed from V and 7 bases from J, the gap between germline ends came to 16 bases. Germline V CDR1 and CDR2: SEHNR, FQNEAQ (reference sequence). CDR3 DNA sequence: TGTGCCAGCAGCTTTCAGGGTGGCGCTATGAATTCACCCCTCCACTTT. The encoded protein is CASSFQGGAMNSPLHF.

This clone showed up just a few times. V gene TRBV28 combines with J gene TRBJ2-7; no clear D. Trimming pared 5 bases from V and 5 bases from J, leaving 13 bases between. Germline V lookup: CDR1 MDHEN, CDR2 SYDVKM. This CDR3 region has 13 residues. The CDR3 here is CASSINMFDEQYF. The CDR3 DNA reads TGTGCCAGCAGTATTAATATGTTCGACGAGCAGTACTTC.

The chain uses TRBV5-1 and TRBJ1-1, with unresolved D. The CDR3 contains 15 residues. Trimming shortened V by 5 bases and J by 0 bases, and 14 bases separated the two germline ends. CDR1 is SGHRS, CDR2 YFSETQ, per germline. The CDR3 coding sequence is TGCGCCAGCAGTTCTTACAGCAACATGAACACTGAAGCTTTCTTT. Protein product: CASSSYSNMNTEAFF.